The 25 T cell receptor beta chains given below trace back to one sample, sequenced in a study of T cell changes during pregnancy in multiple sclerosis (dated by TCRdb to about 2019). Preparation of the library involved the immunoSEQ multiplex PCR assay. This is the immuneACCESS table as TCRdb keeps it, with only in-frame sequences that have V and J called. A part of the clones is gone; compared with another copy, unresolved V genes explain less than half, and the rest is unexplained. The sample has roughly 84,000 clones on record, 93% of them singletons. Of the sample, less than 1.5% falls within the top ten clones. The material was peripheral blood, obtained in the third trimester of pregnancy. The receptor source for this set is a female donor in good health, enrolled as a control in a pregnancy study.

A single count supports this clone. This rearrangement joins TRBV4-1 to TRBJ2-7; 8 bases are a match to TRBD2. The V segment lost 6 bases and the J segment 6 bases; nucleotides outside the gene matches: 4. Germline CDR1 MGHRA, CDR2 YSYEKL. The CDR3 spans 12 residues. The CDR3 region has the DNA TGCGCCAGCAGTCCTAGCGGGCGCGAGCAGTACTTC. It yields the protein CASSPSGREQYF.

This sequence joins TRBV9 and TRBJ2-1; 13 nucleotides align to TRBD2. Per germline, CDR1 SGDLS and CDR2 YYNGEE. This CDR3 is 17 amino acids long. The J segment lost 7 bases and the V segment lost 1 base, leaving 8 bases of the junction unmatched. CDR3 residues: CASSVSGGTSGVNEQFF. CDR3 sequence (DNA): TGTGCCAGCAGCGTATCGGGGGGGACTAGCGGGGTTAATGAGCAGTTCTTC.

This clone was observed a single time. The rearrangement links TRBV5-4 to TRBJ2-7; D perhaps matches TRBD2 (6 bases). The germline CDR1 and CDR2 sequences are SGHNT and YYREEE (reference sequence). The V end was cut by 2 bases, the J end by 0 bases, with 15 bases between. The CDR3 runs to 16 residues. The CDR3 sequence is CASSFRSGSLSYEQYF. DNA for the CDR3: TGTGCCAGCAGCTTCCGCAGCGGGTCGCTCTCCTACGAGCAGTACTTC.

CDR3 protein: CASKAGNYGYTF. Here the CDR3 DNA reads TGTGCCAGCAAGGCAGGGAACTATGGCTACACCTTC. This sequence joins TRBV28 and TRBJ1-2; a possible D gene is TRBD1 (5 bases). Trimming cost V 7 bases and J 2 bases, with 8 bases left between them. The CDR3 has 12 amino acids. The V gene's germline CDR1 is MDHEN and CDR2 SYDVKM.

The chain recombines TRBV7-9 with TRBJ2-1; perhaps TRBD1 as D (6 bases). This CDR3 is built from 15 residues. V shed 2 bases and J shed 1 base, with 9 bases lying between them. The germline CDR1 and CDR2 sequences are SEHNR and FQNEAQ (reference sequence). CDR3 region: CASSLYTGSYNEQFF. The CDR3 DNA reads TGTGCCAGCAGCTTATATACAGGGTCCTACAATGAGCAGTTCTTC.

The chain has TRBV4-1 and TRBJ2-7; 8 bases map to TRBD2. CDR1 MGHRA and CDR2 YSYEKL come from the germline V gene. J lost 2 bases, V lost 0 bases, and 6 bases had no gene match. This CDR3 comprises 16 residues. CDR3 nucleotide sequence: TGCGCCAGCAGCCAAGACCCCCGGGAGGGCCCCTACGAGCAGTACTTC. Protein product: CASSQDPREGPYEQYF.

This chain connects TRBV7-9 to TRBJ1-2; 8 bases are a match to TRBD1. CDR1 SEHNR and CDR2 FQNEAQ come from the germline V gene (reference sequence). This CDR3 comprises 14 residues. The V gene end was trimmed by 6 bases and the J gene end by 3 bases; junction bases not matched to a gene: 6. The CDR3 bases are TGTGCCAGCAGGGCCGGGGGACAGGACTATGGCTACACCTTC. This encodes CASRAGGQDYGYTF.

In regard to this clone: Mismatch with germline at one junction end may stem from a read error. The V and J genes are TRBV19 and TRBJ2-1, with TRBD1 matching over 9 bases. The CDR3 covers 13 residues. Germline V gene lookup returns CDR1 LNHDA and CDR2 SQIVND (reference sequence). CDR3 nucleotides: TGTGCCAGTAGTCAACGTATAGGGGACAGGGACCTCTTC. Its translation: CASSQRIGDRDLF.

As concerns this clone: This sample includes further DNA sequences coding for the same CDR3. This sequence joins TRBV9 and TRBJ1-1; D gene unclear. The CDR3 has 13 residues. Looked up from germline, CDR1 is SGDLS and CDR2 is YYNGEE. V was shortened by 0 bases and J by 11 bases, with 14 bases between the two germline ends. This CDR3 reads CASSVGGQTEAFF. In DNA, the CDR3 is TGTGCCAGCAGCGTAGGAGGCCAAACGGAGGCTTTCTTT.

The chain links TRBV28 to TRBJ1-5; D is possibly TRBD1 (6 bases). The CDR3 spans 16 residues. Trimming left V 5 bases short and J 1 base short, with 15 bases between. CDR1 is MDHEN, CDR2 SYDVKM, per germline. CDR3 loop: CASSREQGWSNQPQHF. For the CDR3, the DNA is TGTGCCAGCAGTAGGGAACAGGGTTGGAGCAATCAGCCCCAGCATTTT.

The rearrangement uses TRBV2 and TRBJ1-1; perhaps TRBD1 as D (5 bases). Germline CDR1 and CDR2: SNHLY and FYNNEI. The CDR3 runs 16 residues. V shed 2 bases and J shed 1 base, with 14 bases lying between them. For the CDR3, the DNA is TGTGCCAGCAGTGAAAAGGTCGGAGGGGCGAACACTGAAGCTTTCTTT. It encodes CASSEKVGGANTEAFF.

V is TRBV5-1 and J is TRBJ2-3, with 11 bases lining up with TRBD2. This CDR3 region has 16 residues. V dropped 4 bases and J dropped 2; count of bases not matched to a gene: 6. The germline V gene encodes CDR1 SGHRS and CDR2 YFSETQ. CDR3 in DNA: TGCGCCAGCAGCACTGGGACTAGCGGAATCACAGATACGCAGTATTTT. This encodes CASSTGTSGITDTQYF.

The rearrangement uses TRBV5-1 and TRBJ2-5; possible D gene TRBD2, 6 bases. Per germline, CDR1 SGHRS and CDR2 YFSETQ. Trimming shortened V by 0 bases and J by 5 bases, and 20 bases separated the two germline ends. This CDR3 has 17 residues. The CDR3 loop is CASSLGPSSVGKETQYF. CDR3 in DNA: TGCGCCAGCAGCTTGGGACCCTCTAGCGTAGGGAAGGAGACCCAGTACTTC.

The chain uses TRBV7-2 and TRBJ1-5; D is uncertain. The CDR3 contains 13 residues. From germline, CDR1 is SGHTA and CDR2 FQGNSA. The V end was cut by 1 base, the J end by 5 bases, with 6 bases between. The CDR3 nucleotides are TGTGCCAGCAGCTTAGACCGGGATCAGCCCCAGCATTTT. Its protein product is CASSLDRDQPQHF.

The rearrangement joins TRBV10-3 to TRBJ1-1; possible D gene TRBD1, 6 bases. Trimming cost V 8 bases and J 1 base, with 14 bases left between them. CDR1 is ENHRY, CDR2 SYGVKD, per germline. The CDR3 spans 14 residues. This CDR3 reads CAIQARTANTEAFF. The CDR3 DNA follows: TGTGCCATCCAAGCCAGGACAGCGAACACTGAAGCTTTCTTT.

The sample holds one count of this clone. The chain employs TRBV18 and TRBJ1-3, with D possibly TRBD1 on 5 matching bases. V lost 5 bases and J 2 bases, leaving 16 bases between the germline ends. Germline CDR1 KGHSH, CDR2 LQKENI. The CDR3 extends over 16 amino acids. The CDR3: CASSATYQTAGNTIYF. The CDR3 DNA reads TGTGCCAGCTCAGCTACCTACCAGACAGCTGGAAACACCATATATTTT.

The gene calls are TRBV10-3 and TRBJ2-5, with 7 bases fitting TRBD1. Germline lookup yields CDR1 ENHRY and CDR2 SYGVKD. The CDR3 loop spans 16 amino acids. J was trimmed by 2 bases and V by 2 bases; bases with no gene match: 8. This CDR3 is CAISEASGQLQETQYF. The CDR3 DNA reads as TGTGCCATCAGTGAGGCATCGGGACAGCTACAAGAGACCCAGTACTTC.

The gene calls are TRBV2 and TRBJ2-7; 9 nucleotides agree with TRBD2. From germline, CDR1 is SNHLY and CDR2 FYNNEI. With 5 bases clipped from V and 5 bases from J, the junction kept 10 bases outside the gene matches. This CDR3 has 15 residues. The CDR3, as DNA: TGTGCCAGCAGTCCCCTTGCGGGAGGGCCTGACGAGCAGTACTTC. This codes for CASSPLAGGPDEQYF. The variable domain in full, with the rest retrieved from reference TRBV2 and TRBJ2-7, is EPEVTQTPSHQVTQMGQEVILRCVPISNHLYFYWYRQILGQKVEFLVSFYNNEISEKSEIFDDQFSVERPDGSNFTLKIRSTKLEDSAMYFCASSPLAGGPDEQYFGPGTRLTVT.

The chain uses TRBV11-2 and TRBJ1-1; 9 bases align to TRBD1. Trimming at V came to 6 bases and at J to 1 base, leaving 15 bases not matched to a gene. The germline CDR1 and CDR2 sequences are SGHAT and FQNNGV. This CDR3 has 18 residues. CDR3 in amino acids: CASRSPYRGPFGNTEAFF. For the CDR3, the DNA is TGTGCCAGCAGGTCCCCTTACAGGGGGCCCTTTGGGAACACTGAAGCTTTCTTT.

The J gene is TRBJ2-7, the V gene TRBV27; 12 nucleotides agree with TRBD2. In germline, CDR1 is MNHEY, CDR2 SMNVEV (reference sequence). This CDR3 has 16 amino acids. Germline trimming cut 5 bases from V and 3 bases from J; bases unmatched to any gene: 8. The CDR3 region is CASSPLRTSGIYEQYF. CDR3 sequence (DNA): TGTGCCAGCAGTCCCCTCCGGACTAGCGGGATCTACGAGCAGTACTTC.

The chain couples TRBV6-1 to TRBJ2-1, with D possibly TRBD1 on 6 matching bases. In germline, CDR1 is MNHNS, CDR2 SASEGT. This CDR3 has 15 amino acids. V lost 6 bases and J lost 5, with 17 bases in between. The CDR3 spells CASSPGTPLNNEQFF. The CDR3 DNA reads as TGTGCCAGCAGCCCCGGGACACCTCTCAACAATGAGCAGTTCTTC.

CDR3 sequence: CASSDSGTGSYEQYF. The CDR3 nucleotides read TGTGCCAGCAGTGACTCCGGGACAGGGTCCTACGAGCAGTACTTC. This sequence joins TRBV6-1 and TRBJ2-7; TRBD1 agrees at 9 bases. This CDR3 spans 15 amino acids. V was clipped by 3 bases and J by 1 base; unmatched bases: 4. The germline CDR1 and CDR2 sequences are MNHNS and SASEGT.

J is TRBJ2-4 and V is TRBV4-1, with TRBD1 identical over 7 bases. CDR1 and CDR2 from the germline V gene are MGHRA and YSYEKL. CDR3 length: 12 amino acids. V lost 1 base to trimming and J lost 11 bases; unmatched junction nucleotides: 2. The CDR3 reads CASSQATGVQYF. CDR3 in DNA: TGCGCCAGCAGCCAAGCTACAGGGGTTCAGTACTTC.

The chain links TRBV2 to TRBJ1-2, with 8 bases aligning to TRBD1. Germline trimming cut 6 bases from V and 4 bases from J; bases unmatched to any gene: 4. CDR3 length equals 13 residues. CDR1 is SNHLY, CDR2 FYNNEI, per germline. CDR3 residues: CASRDRVTYGYTF. CDR3 DNA sequence: TGTGCCAGCAGGGACAGGGTTACCTATGGCTACACCTTC.

The chain is built from TRBV23-1 and TRBJ1-4; no clear D. TRBV23-1 is noted as an ORF with a role that remains uncertain. The CDR3 sequence is 16 residues long. The V gene lost 8 bases and the J gene lost 7 bases, with 23 bases spanning the gap. The CDR3 spells CASPHTRTLAAEKLFF. The CDR3 bases are TGCGCCAGCCCTCATACCAGGACTCTTGCTGCTGAAAAACTGTTTTTT.